The 13 T cell receptor beta chains below all came from one sample that was sequenced in a study of CD8 T cells in ankylosing spondylitis. Via MiXCR, TCRdb re-called the 5' RACE reads, giving one row per CDR3 protein. The table lists 220,000 or so distinct CDR3 sequences, 10% of them singletons, with around a fifth in the top ten. The specimen sequenced was blood, either unsorted or a sorted T cell fraction (not recorded which). Source of these receptors: a male donor with ankylosing spondylitis or in good health (not recorded which).

This clonotype was recorded a few times. The chain carries TRBV28 and TRBJ2-1; no firm D call. The CDR3 has 14 residues. From germline, CDR1 is MDHEN and CDR2 SYDVKM. The V end was cut by 3 bases, the J end by 6 bases, with 12 bases between. CDR3 residues: CASSFGIRSNEQFF. The DNA of the CDR3 is TGTGCCAGCAGTTTTGGTATTCGGTCCAATGAGCAGTTCTTC.

This clonotype has at least ten counts. J is TRBJ2-5 and V is TRBV20-1, with 7 bases identical to TRBD1. Germline lookup yields CDR1 DFQATT and CDR2 SNEGSKA (reference sequence). CDR3 length: 14 residues. V shed 0 bases and J 5 bases; nucleotides not matched to a gene: 6. The CDR3 loop reads CSAREATGMETQYF. CDR3 coding DNA: TGCAGTGCTAGAGAGGCGACAGGGATGGAGACCCAGTACTTC.

The sample holds many counts of this clonotype. The rearrangement joins TRBV7-2 to TRBJ1-6; D perhaps matches TRBD1 (5 bases). CDR3 length: 16 amino acids. Germline CDR1 reads SGHTA; CDR2 reads FQGNSA. Trimming left V 2 bases short and J 0 bases short, with 8 bases between. Written as DNA, the CDR3 is TGTGCCAGCAGCTTAAGACAGAGCTCCTATAATTCACCCCTCCACTTT. Translating it yields CASSLRQSSYNSPLHF.

This clonotype appeared many times. The V call is TRBV5-1, the J call TRBJ2-3, with a tentative D call TRBD1 (5 bases). Germline loops: CDR1 SGHRS, CDR2 YFSETQ. Trimming removed 0 bases from V and 2 bases from J, with 13 bases in between. The CDR3 has 16 amino acids. In nucleotides, the CDR3 is TGCGCCAGCAGCTTGGATGGGGCCAGAAACACAGATACGCAGTATTTT. Encoded protein: CASSLDGARNTDTQYF.

Ten or more counts support this clonotype. V is TRBV5-1 and J is TRBJ2-5; D is perhaps TRBD2 (5 bases). Germline V gene sequence: CDR1 SGHRS, CDR2 YFSETQ. V shed 4 bases and J shed 3 bases, with 16 bases lying between them. The CDR3 extends over 15 amino acids. CDR3 sequence reads: CASSPGMRKEETQYF. DNA of the CDR3: TGCGCCAGCAGCCCCGGGATGAGAAAAGAAGAGACCCAGTACTTC. Looking up the rest from reference TRBV5-1 and TRBJ2-5 gives the full variable domain: KAGVTQTPRYLIKTRGQQVTLSCSPISGHRSVSWYQQTPGQGLQFLFEYFSETQRNKGNFPGRFSGRQFSNSRSEMNVSTLELGDSALYLCASSPGMRKEETQYFGPGTRLLVL.

Many counts were recorded for this clonotype. The gene calls are TRBV7-2 and TRBJ2-2, with D perhaps given as TRBD1 or TRBD2 (5 bases each). Per germline, CDR1 SGHTA and CDR2 FQGNSA. Between the trimmed V and J ends, which lost 5 bases and 4 bases, there was a span of 11 bases. The CDR3 sequence is 14 residues long. The CDR3 loop is CASSLGPITGELFF. The CDR3 coding sequence is TGTGCCAGCAGCCTGGGACCGATCACCGGGGAGCTGTTTTTT.

This chain uses TRBV20-1 with TRBJ2-1; D not certain. Trimming cost V 6 bases and J 8 bases, with 8 bases left between them. This CDR3 has 10 amino acids. Germline loops: CDR1 DFQATT, CDR2 SNEGSKA (reference sequence). For the CDR3, the DNA is TGCAGTGCCACGACCGATGAGCAGTTCTTC. Translating it yields CSATTDEQFF.

This clonotype was counted many times. V and J are TRBV12-3 or TRBV12-4 and TRBJ2-7; D is unresolved. The germline V and J ends were trimmed by 3 bases and 5 bases, with 11 bases remaining between them. The length of the CDR3 is 13 residues. CDR3 protein: CASSFGPLDEQYF. CDR3 nucleotide sequence: TGTGCCAGCAGTTTCGGCCCCTTGGACGAGCAGTACTTC.

This clonotype occurred many times. This chain joins TRBV5-1 and TRBJ2-3, with TRBD2 matching over 8 bases. Germline CDR1 is SGHRS and CDR2 is YFSETQ. Trimming removed 4 bases from V and 7 bases from J; junction bases left unmatched: 5. CDR3 length: 13 residues. CDR3 in DNA: TGCGCCAGCAGCGCCGGGGGGGGGAATACGCAGTATTTT. Protein product: CASSAGGGNTQYF.

This clonotype was seen repeatedly, ten times or more. V usage is TRBV12-3 or TRBV12-4 and J usage is TRBJ1-2; TRBD1 matches at 8 bases. This CDR3 region has 20 residues. After removal of 3 bases from V and 3 bases from J, the junction contained 21 bases not matched to a gene. The CDR3: CASSLGRVWARQGRDYGYTF. DNA for the CDR3: TGTGCCAGCAGTTTGGGTCGGGTGTGGGCGAGACAGGGGCGGGACTATGGCTACACCTTC.

This clonotype has ten or more counts. The chain is built from TRBV7-9 and TRBJ2-7; TRBD1 agrees at 9 bases. This CDR3 spans 15 amino acids. CDR1 is SEHNR and CDR2 is FQNEAQ in the germline V gene (reference sequence). Trimming at V came to 5 bases and at J to 5 bases, leaving 10 bases not matched to a gene. The CDR3: CASSDDGTGFNEQYF. In nucleotides, the CDR3 is TGTGCCAGCAGCGACGACGGGACAGGGTTCAACGAGCAGTACTTC.

This clonotype was counted at least ten times. The chain carries TRBV7-6 and TRBJ2-2; no reliable D call. CDR1 SGHVS and CDR2 FNYEAQ come from the germline V gene. CDR3 size: 16 residues. Trimming pared 0 bases from V and 1 base from J, leaving 9 bases between. This CDR3 reads CASSLARSENTGELFF. CDR3 DNA sequence: TGTGCCAGCAGCTTAGCGCGTTCCGAGAACACCGGGGAGCTGTTTTTT.

This clonotype was observed at least ten times. The chain employs TRBV12-3 or TRBV12-4 and TRBJ2-1, with 8 positions matching TRBD2. The CDR3 contains 16 residues. Trimming took 6 bases from V and 0 from J; bases not matched to a gene: 7. CDR3 coding DNA: TGTGCCAGCAGCCGCGGGGGGTCGAGCTCCTACAATGAGCAGTTCTTC. It is translated as CASSRGGSSSYNEQFF.